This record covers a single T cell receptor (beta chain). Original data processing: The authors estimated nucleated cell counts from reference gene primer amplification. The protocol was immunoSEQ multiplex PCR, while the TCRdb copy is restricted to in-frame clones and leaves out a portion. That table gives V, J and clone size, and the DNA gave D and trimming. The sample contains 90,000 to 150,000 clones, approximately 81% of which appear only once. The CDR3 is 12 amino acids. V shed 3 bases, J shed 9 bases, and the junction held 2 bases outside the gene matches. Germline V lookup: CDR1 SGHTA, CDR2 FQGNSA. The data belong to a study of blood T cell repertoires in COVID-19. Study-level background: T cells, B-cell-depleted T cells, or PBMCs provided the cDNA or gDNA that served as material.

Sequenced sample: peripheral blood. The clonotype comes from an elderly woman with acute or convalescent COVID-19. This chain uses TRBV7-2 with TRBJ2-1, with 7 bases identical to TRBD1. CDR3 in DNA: TGTGCCAGCAGCTTCAAGGGGGCTGAGCAGTTCTTC. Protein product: CASSFKGAEQFF.